What follows are 7 T cell receptor beta chains derived from one specimen sequenced in a study of human T cells and chemical hapten exposure. TCRdb re-analysed the RACE reads in MiXCR, keeping a single row per CDR3 protein. Counted here are approximately 38,000 distinct CDR3 sequences, roughly 10% occurring once; the ten biggest clones make up roughly 6%. Regarding time point: pre-sensitization, week 0. Treatment indicated: therapeutic diphenylcyclopropenone sensitization with weekly scalp DPC. The material was whole blood, obtained in connection with sensitization to the hapten diphenylcyclopropenone (DPC). The receptors originated from a man aged 25 to 40 with alopecia areata. Some clones in this sample may be carry-over from other donors' samples.

Many counts were recorded for this clonotype. The V and J genes are TRBV5-1 and TRBJ1-4; D not resolved. The CDR3 has 14 residues. V was clipped by 0 bases and J by 7 bases, with 10 bases between them. The germline CDR1 and CDR2 sequences are SGHRS and YFSETQ. CDR3 in amino acids: CASSLEGIGEKLFF. CDR3 nucleotides: TGCGCCAGCAGCTTGGAGGGAATAGGTGAAAAACTGTTTTTT.

This clonotype was recorded a few times. The rearrangement joins TRBV7-9 to TRBJ2-7, with D possibly matching TRBD2 (5 bases). V was clipped by 5 bases and J by 2 bases, with 13 bases between them. The germline V gene has CDR1 SEHNR and CDR2 FQNEAQ (reference sequence). This CDR3 spans 14 amino acids. Written as DNA, the CDR3 is TGTGCCAGCAGCCCTAGGGCGGGCCCCTACGAGCAGTACTTC. This translates into CASSPRAGPYEQYF.

This clonotype came up a few times. The rearrangement joins TRBV5-1 to TRBJ1-6; no definite D call. This CDR3 comprises 13 residues. The V end was cut by 0 bases, the J end by 10 bases, with 8 bases between. Germline loops: CDR1 SGHRS, CDR2 YFSETQ. CDR3 DNA: TGCGCCAGCAGCTTGGACAGCGGGTCACCCCTCCACTTT. Translated: CASSLDSGSPLHF.

This clonotype occurred many times. The V gene is TRBV6-6, the J gene TRBJ2-7, with D possibly being TRBD1 (5 bases). This CDR3 spans 15 amino acids. CDR1 MNHNY and CDR2 SVGAGI come from the germline V gene (reference sequence). The V end was cut by 4 bases, the J end by 4 bases, with 17 bases between. CDR3 in DNA: TGTGCCAGCAGTTCGCCTACCCTGACAGATTACGAGCAGTACGTC. Translated, it gives CASSSPTLTDYEQYV.

The table lists this clonotype with a few counts. The chain carries TRBV29-1 and TRBJ1-4; a possible D gene is TRBD1 (5 bases). The length of the CDR3 is 15 residues. Germline V gene lookup returns CDR1 SQVTM and CDR2 ANQGSEA. V was cut by 6 bases and J by 0 bases, with 14 bases left in between. The CDR3 region has the DNA TGCAGCGTCTCCCCCGGGGGTGCAACTAATGAAAAACTGTTTTTT. As protein: CSVSPGGATNEKLFF.

There are a few counts of this clonotype. The genes are TRBV7-2 and TRBJ1-5, with D hard to call. This CDR3 comprises 13 residues. Germline loops: CDR1 SGHTA, CDR2 FQGNSA. Between the trimmed V and J ends, which lost 3 bases and 4 bases, there was a span of 7 bases. The CDR3 sequence is CASSFVSNQPQHF. As DNA, the CDR3 is TGTGCCAGCAGCTTTGTTAGTAATCAGCCCCAGCATTTT.

This clonotype was recorded at least ten times. The chain has TRBV2 and TRBJ1-4, with unresolved D. The CDR3 is 16 amino acids. CDR1 is SNHLY, CDR2 FYNNEI, per germline. V was cut by 6 bases and J by 4 bases, with 18 bases left in between. The CDR3 DNA follows: TGTGCCAGCAGCCCCAGTCGGGAACGGATTAATGAAAAACTGTTTTTT. This gives the protein CASSPSRERINEKLFF. Using reference TRBV2 and TRBJ1-4 for the parts outside the CDR3, the full variable domain is EPEVTQTPSHQVTQMGQEVILRCVPISNHLYFYWYRQILGQKVEFLVSFYNNEISEKSEIFDDQFSVERPDGSNFTLKIRSTKLEDSAMYFCASSPSRERINEKLFFGSGTQLSVL.